Presented here are 32 T cell receptor beta chains from one specimen sequenced in a study of cytomegalovirus exposure and HLA in healthy donors. It was with 60 Vbeta and 13 Jbeta primers that the PCR ran. Clones were sequenced by immunoSEQ multiplex PCR, and TCRdb holds only the in-frame ones, with some missing. Of roughly 160,000 clones in the sample, 65% to 85% were seen once. The sample consisted of PBMCs. The receptors stem from a woman between 25 and 40 years old in good health and CMV-seropositive.

This clone was observed a few times. The rearrangement joins TRBV11-3 to TRBJ2-5; 11 bases are shared with TRBD1. The CDR3 runs to 15 residues. Losses at the gene ends were 1 base for V and 5 bases for J; bases not matched to a gene: 3. Germline values: CDR1 SGHNT, CDR2 YENEEA. The CDR3 DNA follows: TGTGCCAGCAGCTTAGGGACAGGGGGCGCGGAGACCCAGTACTTC. Protein sequence: CASSLGTGGAETQYF.

The chain is built from TRBV19 and TRBJ1-5; 9 bases fit TRBD1. The CDR3 extends over 15 amino acids. Trimming at V came to 10 bases and at J to 1 base, leaving 8 bases not matched to a gene. In germline, CDR1 is LNHDA, CDR2 SQIVND (reference sequence). The CDR3 nucleotides are TGTGCCACCAGAAGACAGGGGGGAAGCAATCAGCCCCAGCATTTT. It codes for CATRRQGGSNQPQHF.

This rearrangement joins TRBV15 to TRBJ2-1; 9 bases fit TRBD1. The V gene's germline CDR1 is LNHNV and CDR2 YYDKDF (reference sequence). V gave up 1 base and J gave up 5 bases; unmatched junction bases: 9. This CDR3 contains 17 residues. CDR3 protein: CATSRGGSGTGNNEQFF. DNA for the CDR3: TGTGCCACCAGCAGAGGAGGGTCGGGGACAGGGAACAATGAGCAGTTCTTC.

Concerning this clone: One junction end disagrees with the germline gene, perhaps due to a read error. The chain has TRBV7-9 and TRBJ1-1, with D perhaps TRBD1 (6 bases). Germline CDR1 and CDR2: SEHNR and FQNEAQ (reference sequence). The CDR3 is made up of 12 amino acids. The chain's CDR3 is CSSSLVQGEAFF. DNA for the CDR3: TGTTCCAGCAGCTTAGTTCAGGGGGAAGCTTTCTTT.

V and J are TRBV5-1 and TRBJ1-2; D is undetermined. V was clipped by 0 bases and J by 6 bases, with 9 bases between them. Germline CDR1 SGHRS, CDR2 YFSETQ. This CDR3 region has 13 residues. CDR3 loop: CASSLEPGNGYTF. The CDR3 DNA follows: TGCGCCAGCAGCTTGGAACCGGGAAATGGCTACACCTTC.

The chain recombines TRBV5-1 with TRBJ2-3; 8 bases are a match to TRBD1. The CDR3 has 16 amino acids. Germline values: CDR1 SGHRS, CDR2 YFSETQ. The trim removed 4 bases at V and 3 bases at J, leaving 10 bases unmatched. As DNA, the CDR3 is TGCGCCAGCAGCGTACCCAGGGGGCTTGGAACAGATACGCAGTATTTT. Amino acids: CASSVPRGLGTDTQYF.

This CDR3 reads CASSLGRGENTEAFF. For the CDR3, the DNA is TGCGCCAGCAGCTTGGGCAGGGGGGAGAACACTGAAGCTTTCTTT. The V gene is TRBV5-1, the J gene TRBJ1-1; 7 bases are shared with TRBD1. The germline gives CDR1 SGHRS, CDR2 YFSETQ. The CDR3 covers 15 residues. The trim removed 0 bases at V and 1 base at J, leaving 3 bases unmatched.

The chain couples TRBV7-3 to TRBJ2-2, with 8 bases fitting TRBD1. V trimming: 2 bases; J trimming: 3 bases; junction bases outside the gene matches: 14. The CDR3 runs to 19 residues. Germline-derived CDR1 and CDR2 are SGHTA and FQGTGA. CDR3 residues: CASSLYPLGRTGYTGELFF. Here the CDR3 DNA reads TGTGCCAGCAGCTTATACCCCTTAGGTCGGACAGGGTACACCGGGGAGCTGTTTTTT.

This sequence joins TRBV6-1 and TRBJ1-5, with a possible D match to TRBD1 (6 bases). The V end lost 6 bases, the J end lost 7 bases, and 13 bases lay between the germline ends. The V gene's germline CDR1 is MNHNS and CDR2 SASEGT. The CDR3 covers 13 residues. The CDR3 reads CASSLRGKQPQHF. CDR3 DNA: TGTGCCAGCAGCTTAAGGGGGAAGCAGCCCCAGCATTTT.

The chain joins TRBV29-1 to TRBJ2-5; 7 bases map to TRBD1. The closer fit of TRBJ2-7 to the DNA end suggests the J call may be wrong. This CDR3 is built from 13 residues. From germline, CDR1 is SQVTM and CDR2 ANQGSEA. This chain's CDR3 is CSVEGPGGYEQYF. The DNA of the CDR3 is TGCAGCGTTGAAGGGCCAGGGGGATACGAGCAGTACTTC.

This rearrangement joins TRBV7-6 to TRBJ2-7; 7 bases are a match to TRBD1. In germline, CDR1 is SGHVS, CDR2 FNYEAQ. The CDR3 is made up of 16 amino acids. J was trimmed by 1 base and V by 5 bases; bases with no gene match: 11. The CDR3 reads CASSPNRGRASYEQYF. The CDR3 DNA sequence: TGTGCCAGCAGCCCTAACAGGGGCAGGGCTTCCTACGAGCAGTACTTC.

This chain connects TRBV27 to TRBJ2-7, with TRBD1 as a possible D gene (5 bases). This CDR3 contains 14 residues. Trimming removed 4 bases from V and 2 bases from J, with 12 bases in between. CDR1 MNHEY and CDR2 SMNVEV come from the germline V gene (reference sequence). CDR3 in DNA: TGTGCCAGCAGTTCGGGCAGGGCAACCTACGAGCAGTACTTC. Translation gives CASSSGRATYEQYF.

This sequence joins TRBV29-1 and TRBJ2-1; 12 positions match TRBD2. The CDR3 covers 18 residues. CDR1 SQVTM and CDR2 ANQGSEA come from the germline V gene. V shed 4 bases, J shed 3 bases, and the junction held 13 bases outside the gene matches. The CDR3 nucleotides read TGCAGCGTTGGGAAGGGACTGAGACTAGCGGGGGTCTACAATGAGCAGTTCTTC. The encoded protein is CSVGKGLRLAGVYNEQFF.

This clone was counted only a few times. The chain has TRBV5-4 and TRBJ2-1; 7 bases agree with TRBD2. This CDR3 region has 14 residues. With V trimmed by 3 bases and J by 6 bases, 6 bases remained unmatched. Germline V gene data show CDR1 as SGHNT and CDR2 as YYREEE (reference sequence). CDR3: CASSWASGVNEQFF. Written as DNA, the CDR3 is TGTGCCAGCAGCTGGGCTAGCGGAGTCAATGAGCAGTTCTTC. The full variable domain, completed using reference TRBV5-4 and TRBJ2-1, is ETGVTQSPTHLIKTRGQQVTLRCSSQSGHNTVSWYQQALGQGPQFIFQYYREEENGRGNFPPRFSGLQFPNYSSELNVNALELDDSALYLCASSWASGVNEQFFGPGTRLTVL.

This clone has only a few counts. The chain joins TRBV6-5 to TRBJ1-6, with TRBD1 matching over 9 bases. V trimming: 10 bases; J trimming: 10 bases; junction bases outside the gene matches: 11. The CDR3 consists of 14 residues. The V gene's germline CDR1 is MNHEY and CDR2 SVGAGI. CDR3: CATDGTGFASPLHF. As DNA, the CDR3 is TGTGCCACGGATGGGACAGGGTTTGCCTCACCCCTCCACTTT.

The chain carries TRBV27 and TRBJ2-5, with 10 bases aligning to TRBD1. The V gene's germline CDR1 is MNHEY and CDR2 SMNVEV (reference sequence). The length of the CDR3 is 15 residues. V shed 5 bases and J 7 bases; nucleotides not matched to a gene: 10. The CDR3, as DNA: TGTGCCAGCAGTCCCTACGGACAGGGGGATGCGACCCAGTACTTC. Amino acids: CASSPYGQGDATQYF.

This chain uses TRBV2 with TRBJ2-1; D is perhaps TRBD2 (5 bases). Trimming removed 2 bases at V and 10 bases at J, with 12 bases between. Germline values: CDR1 SNHLY, CDR2 FYNNEI. This CDR3 has 13 amino acids. This chain's CDR3 is CASSERPGSEQFF. The CDR3 DNA reads TGTGCCAGCAGTGAACGGCCGGGATCGGAGCAGTTCTTC.

This chain connects TRBV2 to TRBJ2-5; 9 nucleotides align to TRBD1. The J call is in doubt because the DNA end fits TRBJ2-7 better. CDR3 length equals 15 residues. CDR1 SNHLY and CDR2 FYNNEI come from the germline V gene. The CDR3 sequence is CASSPGTGRAYEQYF. CDR3 DNA: TGTGCCAGCAGCCCAGGGACAGGGAGGGCCTACGAGCAGTACTTC.

The chain links TRBV4-1 to TRBJ2-1; TRBD2 matches at 10 bases. After removal of 1 base from V and 3 bases from J, the junction contained 6 bases not matched to a gene. Germline V CDR1 and CDR2: MGHRA, YSYEKL. The CDR3 sequence is 17 residues long. CDR3 sequence: CASSQGLAGAIYNEQFF. DNA of the CDR3: TGCGCCAGCAGCCAAGGCCTAGCGGGGGCCATCTACAATGAGCAGTTCTTC.

The rearrangement uses TRBV7-8 and TRBJ1-2; possibly TRBD1 for D (6 bases). The germline V and J ends were trimmed by 2 bases and 0 bases, with 10 bases remaining between them. Germline V gives CDR1 SGHVS, CDR2 FQNEAQ. The CDR3 loop spans 15 amino acids. The CDR3 DNA reads as TGTGCCAGCAGCTTAATACAGGGCCCTAACTATGGCTACACCTTC. Translated: CASSLIQGPNYGYTF.

V is TRBV4-3 and J is TRBJ2-7; 7 bases agree with TRBD1. V was pared by 3 bases and J by 3 bases, with 8 bases of the junction left unmatched. CDR3 length: 15 amino acids. Germline V gene data show CDR1 as LGHNA and CDR2 as YSLEER. In DNA, the CDR3 is TGCGCCAGCAGCCACCTTGTCGGGGACAGCTACGAGCAGTACTTC. It is translated as CASSHLVGDSYEQYF.

This clone was seen only a few times. CDR3 DNA sequence: TGTGCCAGCAGCTTAGGGACAGGTGCTACTAACTATGGCTACACCTTC. Translating it yields CASSLGTGATNYGYTF. The chain has TRBV7-9 and TRBJ1-2, with 7 bases that match TRBD1. The CDR3 has 16 amino acids. Germline loops: CDR1 SEHNR, CDR2 FQNEAQ (reference sequence). V lost 1 base and J lost 0; bases outside the gene matches: 5. The full variable domain, in which reference TRBV7-9 and TRBJ1-2 provide the parts outside the CDR3, is DTGVSQNPRHKITKRGQNVTFRCDPISEHNRLYWYRQTLGQGPEFLTYFQNEAQLEKSRLLSDRFSAERPKGSFSTLEIQRTEQGDSAMYLCASSLGTGATNYGYTFGSGTRLTVV.

The CDR3 is CASRLGQAGDYGYTF. CDR3 bases: TGTGCCAGCAGACTTGGACAGGCAGGAGACTATGGCTACACCTTC. The chain uses TRBV28 and TRBJ1-2; 7 nucleotides line up with TRBD1. Germline V lookup: CDR1 MDHEN, CDR2 SYDVKM. The CDR3 extends over 15 amino acids. Trimming at V came to 6 bases and at J to 3 bases, leaving 10 bases not matched to a gene.

The J gene is TRBJ2-5, the V gene TRBV2; 8 bases map to TRBD1. The CDR3 consists of 15 residues. Germline loops: CDR1 SNHLY, CDR2 FYNNEI. Germline trimming cut 7 bases from V and 0 bases from J; bases unmatched to any gene: 7. The CDR3 sequence: CASMGDRSYQETQYF. The CDR3 region has the DNA TGTGCCAGCATGGGGGACAGGAGCTACCAAGAGACCCAGTACTTC.

This clone was found once. The chain has TRBV7-3 and TRBJ2-3; tentative D call: TRBD2 (7 bases). This CDR3 has 16 residues. Per germline, CDR1 SGHTA and CDR2 FQGTGA. Trimming shortened V by 5 bases and J by 4 bases, and 19 bases separated the two germline ends. CDR3 residues: CASSRLGGHYPDTQYF. The DNA for the CDR3 is TGTGCCAGCAGCCGTTTGGGGGGGCACTACCCAGATACGCAGTATTTT.

Only a few counts were recorded for this clone. Compared with germline, one end of the junction differs, possibly owing to a read error. The V gene is TRBV7-9, the J gene TRBJ2-7, with TRBD2 matching over 7 bases. Germline-derived CDR1 and CDR2 are SEHNR and FQNEAQ (reference sequence). The CDR3 totals 16 residues. The CDR3 coding sequence is TGTTCCAGCAGTCTCTCTAGCGGACACCTCTCCTACGAGCAGTACTTC. The encoded protein is CSSSLSSGHLSYEQYF. Full variable domain (remainder filled in from reference TRBV7-9 and TRBJ2-7): DTGVSQNPRHKITKRGQNVTFRCDPISEHNRLYWYRQTLGQGPEFLTYFQNEAQLEKSRLLSDRFSAERPKGSFSTLEIQRTEQGDSAMYLCSSSLSSGHLSYEQYFGPGTRLTVT.

This chain links TRBV7-6 with TRBJ2-7; 10 bases align to TRBD1. CDR1 and CDR2 from the germline V gene are SGHVS and FNYEAQ. The CDR3 extends over 13 amino acids. Losses at the gene ends were 4 bases for V and 6 bases for J; bases not matched to a gene: 3. The CDR3 reads CASSWDRGGEQYF. CDR3 nucleotides: TGTGCCAGCAGCTGGGACAGGGGTGGCGAGCAGTACTTC. Variable domain in full (rest from reference TRBV7-6 and TRBJ2-7): GAGVSQSPRYKVTKRGQDVALRCDPISGHVSLYWYRQALGQGPEFLTYFNYEAQQDKSGLPNDRFSAERPEGSISTLTIQRTEQRDSAMYRCASSWDRGGEQYFGPGTRLTVT.

The chain joins TRBV5-6 to TRBJ1-3; D is perhaps TRBD1 (6 bases). CDR1 SGHDT and CDR2 YYEEEE come from the germline V gene. The CDR3 extends over 16 amino acids. V was shortened by 2 bases and J by 4 bases, with 16 bases between the two germline ends. The CDR3 nucleotides read TGTGCCAGCAGCTTCCTACAGGGTTGGTCAGGAAACACCATATATTTT. Its protein is CASSFLQGWSGNTIYF.

The rearrangement uses TRBV18 and TRBJ2-3, with D possibly TRBD1 on 5 matching bases. This CDR3 region has 17 residues. The V gene's germline CDR1 is KGHSH and CDR2 LQKENI. V lost 6 bases, J lost 1 base, and 20 bases lay in between. This CDR3 is CASSKQRAGWGTDTQYF. The CDR3 DNA follows: TGTGCCAGCTCCAAACAACGGGCAGGGTGGGGCACAGATACGCAGTATTTT.

V usage is TRBV6-4 and J usage is TRBJ2-6, with TRBD1 as a possible D gene (7 bases). Trimming removed 2 bases from V and 0 bases from J, with 11 bases in between. The CDR3 spans 17 residues. CDR1 and CDR2 from the germline V gene are MRHNA and SNTAGT. The CDR3 loop reads CASSDGQGGSGANVLTF. Written as DNA, the CDR3 is TGTGCCAGCAGTGACGGGCAGGGGGGCTCTGGGGCCAACGTCCTGACTTTC.

CDR3 nucleotides: TGTGCCAGCAGCTTATCGGCCGGGTTGATCAATCAGCCCCAGCATTTT. This encodes CASSLSAGLINQPQHF. The chain joins TRBV7-8 to TRBJ1-5; D ambiguous. The CDR3 has 16 residues. Germline CDR1 reads SGHVS; CDR2 reads FQNEAQ. Trimming left V 2 bases short and J 3 bases short, with 14 bases between.

The CDR3 loop reads CASSLGPATNEKLFF. In nucleotides, the CDR3 is TGTGCCAGTAGTTTGGGGCCTGCAACTAATGAAAAACTGTTTTTT. This chain connects TRBV19 to TRBJ1-4; the D gene is possibly TRBD1 (5 bases). Trimming pared 5 bases from V and 0 bases from J, leaving 10 bases between. Germline CDR1 and CDR2: LNHDA and SQIVND (reference sequence). The CDR3 spans 15 residues. The full variable domain, its missing parts supplied by reference TRBV19 and TRBJ1-4, is DGGITQSPKYLFRKEGQNVTLSCEQNLNHDAMYWYRQDPGQGLRLIYYSQIVNDFQKGDIAEGYSVSREKKESFPLTVTSAQKNPTAFYLCASSLGPATNEKLFFGSGTQLSVL.